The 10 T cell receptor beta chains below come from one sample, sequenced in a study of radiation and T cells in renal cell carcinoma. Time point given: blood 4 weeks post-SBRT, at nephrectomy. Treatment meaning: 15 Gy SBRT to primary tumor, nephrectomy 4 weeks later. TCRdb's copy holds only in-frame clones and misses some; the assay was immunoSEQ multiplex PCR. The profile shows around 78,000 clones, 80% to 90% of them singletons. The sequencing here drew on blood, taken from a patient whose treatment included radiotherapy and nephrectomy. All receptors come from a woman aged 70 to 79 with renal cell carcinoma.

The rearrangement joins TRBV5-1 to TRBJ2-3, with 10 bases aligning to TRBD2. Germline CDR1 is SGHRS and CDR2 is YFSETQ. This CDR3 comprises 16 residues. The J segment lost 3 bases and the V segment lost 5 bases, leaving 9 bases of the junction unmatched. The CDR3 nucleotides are TGCGCCAGCAGTTTAGGACTAGCGGAGGCGACAGATACGCAGTATTTT. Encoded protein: CASSLGLAEATDTQYF.

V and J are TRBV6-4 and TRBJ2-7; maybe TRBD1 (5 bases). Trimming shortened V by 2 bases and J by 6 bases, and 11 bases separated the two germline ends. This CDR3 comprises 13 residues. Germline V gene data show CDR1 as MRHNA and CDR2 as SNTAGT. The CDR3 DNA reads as TGTGCCAGCAGTGACCAGGGAACCGGCGAGCAGTACTTC. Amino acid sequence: CASSDQGTGEQYF.

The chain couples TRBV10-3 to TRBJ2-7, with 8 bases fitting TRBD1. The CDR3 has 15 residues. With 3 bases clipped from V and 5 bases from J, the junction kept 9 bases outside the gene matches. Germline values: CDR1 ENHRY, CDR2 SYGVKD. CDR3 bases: TGTGCCATCAGTGACCGACAGGGGATAGGCAACGAGCAGTACTTC. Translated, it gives CAISDRQGIGNEQYF.

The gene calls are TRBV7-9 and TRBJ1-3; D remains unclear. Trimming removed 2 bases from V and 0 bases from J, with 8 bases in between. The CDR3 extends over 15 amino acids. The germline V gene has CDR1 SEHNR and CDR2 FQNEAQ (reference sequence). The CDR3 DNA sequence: TGTGCCAGCAGCTTATTCCGCGTCTCTGGAAACACCATATATTTT. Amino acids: CASSLFRVSGNTIYF.

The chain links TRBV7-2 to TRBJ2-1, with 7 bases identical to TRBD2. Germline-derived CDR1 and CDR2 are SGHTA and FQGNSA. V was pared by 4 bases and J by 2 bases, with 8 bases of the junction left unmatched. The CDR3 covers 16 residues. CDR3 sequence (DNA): TGTGCCAGCAGCTACGATCAGGGAGGGACCTACAATGAGCAGTTCTTC. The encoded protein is CASSYDQGGTYNEQFF.

The CDR3 protein is CASSLASVETQYF. The CDR3 bases are TGTGCCAGCAGCTTGGCCAGCGTAGAGACCCAGTACTTC. The chain carries TRBV5-5 and TRBJ2-5, with D uncertain. This CDR3 is 13 amino acids long. The germline V gene encodes CDR1 SGHKS and CDR2 YYEKEE (reference sequence). V was clipped by 0 bases and J by 4 bases, with 7 bases between them.

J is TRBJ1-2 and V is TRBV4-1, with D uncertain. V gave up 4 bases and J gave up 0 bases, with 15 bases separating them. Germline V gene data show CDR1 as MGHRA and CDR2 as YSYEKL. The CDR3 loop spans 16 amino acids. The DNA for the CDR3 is TGCGCCAGCAGCCTATCCTGGGCCAACTCTAACTATGGCTACACCTTC. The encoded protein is CASSLSWANSNYGYTF.

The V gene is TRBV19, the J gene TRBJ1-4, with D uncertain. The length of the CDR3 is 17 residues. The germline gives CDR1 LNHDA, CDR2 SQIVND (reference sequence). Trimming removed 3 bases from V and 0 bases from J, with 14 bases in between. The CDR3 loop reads CASSIEPNRATNEKLFF. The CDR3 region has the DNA TGTGCCAGTAGTATTGAGCCGAACCGAGCAACTAATGAAAAACTGTTTTTT.

The chain's CDR3 is CASSTNRANTEAFF. Written as DNA, the CDR3 is TGTGCCAGCAGCACTAACAGGGCGAACACTGAAGCTTTCTTT. The chain uses TRBV5-8 and TRBJ1-1, with D perhaps TRBD1 (6 bases). V lost 4 bases, J lost 1 base, and 11 bases lay in between. The germline CDR1 and CDR2 sequences are SGHTS and YDEGEE. The CDR3 consists of 14 residues.

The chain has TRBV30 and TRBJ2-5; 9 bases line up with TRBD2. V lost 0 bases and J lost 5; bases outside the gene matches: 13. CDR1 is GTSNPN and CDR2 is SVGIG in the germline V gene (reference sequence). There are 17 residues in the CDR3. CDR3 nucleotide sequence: TGTGCCTGGAGTGTACTGGGGGCTAGCGGGGTTTTTGAGACCCAGTACTTC. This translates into CAWSVLGASGVFETQYF.